The clone carrying this T cell receptor (beta chain) was seen more than once but under ten times. Its cognate antigen is unknown. The entry originates in a study of identical twins. Study outcomes and limitations: Carriage of fewer insertions was seen in abundant cord blood beta clonotypes, whereas memory repertoires showed none.

MiXCR was run by TCRdb on the 5' RACE reads, yielding one entry per CDR3 protein. The sample holds roughly 630,000 distinct CDR3 sequences, about 7% seen once. Healthy Caucasians provided all donations. In germline, CDR1 is DFQATT, CDR2 SNEGSKA (reference sequence). The CDR3 loop spans 13 amino acids. V lost 3 bases, J lost 5 bases, and 5 bases stayed unmatched. This same sample was also taken into another study, of yellow fever vaccine responses in identical twins.

The sequenced sample consisted of PBMCs. The TCR sequence derives from a woman aged 18-30 years in good health. The genes are TRBV20-1 and TRBJ1-1; 8 nucleotides align to TRBD1. CDR3 in amino acids: CSARGTGITEAFF. The CDR3 nucleotides read TGCAGTGCTAGGGGGACAGGAATAACTGAAGCTTTCTTT.